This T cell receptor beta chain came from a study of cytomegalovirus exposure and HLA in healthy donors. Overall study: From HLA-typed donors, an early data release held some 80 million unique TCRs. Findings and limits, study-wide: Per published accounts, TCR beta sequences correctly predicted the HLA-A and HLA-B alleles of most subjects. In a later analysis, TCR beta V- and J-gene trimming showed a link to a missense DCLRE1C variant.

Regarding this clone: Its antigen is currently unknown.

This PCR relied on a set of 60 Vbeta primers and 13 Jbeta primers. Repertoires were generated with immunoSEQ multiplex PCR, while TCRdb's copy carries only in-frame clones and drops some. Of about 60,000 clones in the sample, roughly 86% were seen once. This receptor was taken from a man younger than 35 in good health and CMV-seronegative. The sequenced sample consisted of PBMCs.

Here the CDR3 reads CASSWTGVNEKLFF. Written as DNA, the CDR3 is TGTGCCAGCAGTTGGACAGGAGTTAATGAAAAACTGTTTTTT. The chain employs TRBV28 and TRBJ1-4; TRBD1 aligns across 7 bases. J gave up 4 bases and V 4 bases, and 3 bases lay outside the gene matches. The CDR3 length is 14 residues. Germline V lookup: CDR1 MDHEN, CDR2 SYDVKM.